Below, 11 T cell receptor beta chains from the same sample are listed, as sequenced in a study of long-term antiretroviral therapy in people with HIV. Survey level was the resolution at which the v3.0 immunoSEQ assay ran. Using immunoSEQ multiplex PCR, the repertoire was profiled, and TCRdb retains in-frame clones only, with some absent. The sample has over 30,000 clones, about 70% seen once. Sequenced here: unsorted PBMCs, sampled 3 years after starting antiretroviral therapy. These receptors all come from a man over 45 with HIV.

The gene calls are TRBV18 and TRBJ2-7, with D hard to call. The CDR3 extends over 13 amino acids. The V gene lost 6 bases and the J gene lost 1 base, with 10 bases spanning the gap. The germline V gene has CDR1 KGHSH and CDR2 LQKENI. CDR3 coding DNA: TGTGCCAGCTCCCCCTCTATATCCTACGAGCAGTACTTC. It yields the protein CASSPSISYEQYF. The variable domain in full, with the rest retrieved from reference TRBV18 and TRBJ2-7, is NAGVMQNPRHLVRRRGQEARLRCSPMKGHSHVYWYRQLPEEGLKFMVYLQKENIIDESGMPKERFSAEFPKEGPSILRIQQVVRGDSAAYFCASSPSISYEQYFGPGTRLTVT.

The rearrangement uses TRBV7-2 and TRBJ2-1; D possibly corresponds to TRBD2 (5 bases). V lost 1 base and J 10 bases, leaving 17 bases between the germline ends. From germline, CDR1 is SGHTA and CDR2 FQGNSA. The CDR3 has 15 residues. CDR3 amino acids: CASSLVSSDGGEQFF. CDR3 DNA sequence: TGTGCCAGCAGCTTAGTCAGTTCCGACGGAGGCGAGCAGTTCTTC.

The genes are TRBV10-3 and TRBJ2-3; D possibly corresponds to TRBD1 (6 bases). V shed 6 bases and J shed 3 bases, with 13 bases lying between them. CDR3 size: 14 residues. The germline gives CDR1 ENHRY, CDR2 SYGVKD. CDR3 protein: CAISTTDRTDTQYF. The CDR3 nucleotides read TGTGCCATCAGCACCACCGACAGGACAGATACGCAGTATTTT.

The chain employs TRBV15 and TRBJ2-1; TRBD1 agrees at 9 bases. This CDR3 comprises 16 residues. Germline loops: CDR1 LNHNV, CDR2 YYDKDF (reference sequence). J was trimmed by 10 bases and V by 3 bases; bases with no gene match: 13. The CDR3 loop reads CATSRGPGTGLGEQFF. Here the CDR3 DNA reads TGTGCCACCAGCAGGGGACCCGGGACAGGGTTAGGGGAGCAGTTCTTC.

This clone showed up just a few times. This chain joins TRBV28 and TRBJ2-2, with D unresolved. CDR1 and CDR2 (germline): MDHEN, SYDVKM. Trimming shortened V by 8 bases and J by 0 bases, and 13 bases separated the two germline ends. The CDR3 has 15 amino acids. CDR3: CASWGEGSNTGELFF. The CDR3 DNA reads as TGTGCCAGCTGGGGTGAAGGGTCGAACACCGGGGAGCTGTTTTTT.

The chain has TRBV7-9 and TRBJ2-1; 9 bases agree with TRBD2. The junction had 9 bases not matched to a gene; V was cut back by 0 bases and J by 3 bases. The CDR3 totals 18 residues. Germline V gene sequence: CDR1 SEHNR, CDR2 FQNEAQ (reference sequence). CDR3 nucleotide sequence: TGTGCCAGCAGCTTAGCCCCGGGGGCGGGAGGGTTCTACAATGAGCAGTTCTTC. Protein product: CASSLAPGAGGFYNEQFF. Together with reference TRBV7-9 and TRBJ2-1, the CDR3 gives the full variable domain: DTGVSQNPRHKITKRGQNVTFRCDPISEHNRLYWYRQTLGQGPEFLTYFQNEAQLEKSRLLSDRFSAERPKGSFSTLEIQRTEQGDSAMYLCASSLAPGAGGFYNEQFFGPGTRLTVL.

The J gene is TRBJ2-7, the V gene TRBV7-2; TRBD2 matches 7 bases. The CDR3 consists of 16 residues. V was clipped by 2 bases and J by 2 bases; unmatched bases: 9. Germline V gives CDR1 SGHTA, CDR2 FQGNSA. CDR3: CASSLILSGLTYEQYF. The CDR3 coding sequence is TGTGCCAGCAGCTTAATACTTAGCGGGCTAACCTACGAGCAGTACTTC.

This sequence joins TRBV6-5 and TRBJ2-7, with D tentatively TRBD2 (6 bases). The CDR3 is 15 residues long. Trimming removed 2 bases at V and 4 bases at J, with 15 bases between. Germline V gene data show CDR1 as MNHEY and CDR2 as SVGAGI. Here the CDR3 reads CASSYGGKGTYEQYF. CDR3 bases: TGTGCCAGCAGTTACGGGGGGAAAGGAACATACGAGCAGTACTTC.

In its sample, this clone is medium-sized. This chain connects TRBV4-1 to TRBJ1-5; 12 bases are a match to TRBD1. CDR3 length: 15 amino acids. J was trimmed by 7 bases and V by 5 bases; bases with no gene match: 6. In germline, CDR1 is MGHRA, CDR2 YSYEKL. This CDR3 is CASSWGQGAGQPQHF. The CDR3, as DNA: TGCGCCAGCAGCTGGGGACAGGGGGCCGGACAGCCCCAGCATTTT.

The gene calls are TRBV4-2 and TRBJ2-7; 12 nucleotides line up with TRBD2. This CDR3 spans 15 amino acids. V dropped 4 bases and J dropped 2; count of bases not matched to a gene: 3. Germline V CDR1 and CDR2: LGHNA, YNFKEQ. The CDR3 nucleotides read TGTGCCAGCAGCCCAACTAGCGGGGGGACCTACGAGCAGTACTTC. Translating it yields CASSPTSGGTYEQYF.

V usage is TRBV29-1 and J usage is TRBJ1-6; perhaps TRBD1 as D (6 bases). The CDR3 spans 13 residues. Germline CDR1 reads SQVTM; CDR2 reads ANQGSEA. Trimming pared 5 bases from V and 6 bases from J, leaving 11 bases between. This CDR3 is CSVRGGPNSPLHF. DNA of the CDR3: TGCAGCGTTCGCGGGGGCCCTAATTCACCCCTCCACTTT.